Listed here is a single T cell receptor beta chain. The authors ran a second PCR of 7 to 11 cycles using a sample-barcoded 5' primer and a J-beta primer mix. Tagging of each cDNA molecule was performed by a template-switch adaptor with 12 random nucleotides. TCRdb re-called the 5' RACE reads with MiXCR, one entry per CDR3 protein. The profile shows about 1.5 million distinct CDR3 sequences, about 45% of them singletons. The CDR3 runs to 15 residues. CDR1 and CDR2 (germline): SGHAT, FQNNGV. Trimming took 6 bases from V and 7 from J; bases not matched to a gene: 11. The sample belongs to a study of blood T cells in healthy people across ages. Background on the study: About one barcoded beta molecule was captured per two T cells (by template switching).

Sequenced material: blood. V is TRBV11-2 and J is TRBJ2-3; 9 positions match TRBD2. This clonotype was obtained from a woman between 18 and 30 years old in good health. The CDR3: CASSMAGGLGNTQYF. The CDR3 DNA reads as TGTGCCAGCAGTATGGCGGGGGGGCTCGGGAATACGCAGTATTTT.